This T cell receptor beta chain was captured in a study of blood T cell repertoires in COVID-19. The germline V gene has CDR1 MNHEY and CDR2 SVGEGT. V was trimmed by 0 bases and J by 1 base, leaving 18 bases between them. The CDR3 covers 18 residues. The data were produced by immunoSEQ multiplex PCR, yet TCRdb's version contains in-frame clones alone and is incomplete. In the table there are approximately 46,000 clones, 70% to 90% of which are singletons. This clone showed up just once. The sample taken for sequencing was peripheral blood. The receptor was derived from a woman aged 70 to 79 in a cohort sampled during active COVID-19. The chain uses TRBV6-2 or TRBV6-3 and TRBJ1-1; D ambiguous. The CDR3 loop reads CASSYSRGFTLRNTEAFF. The CDR3 DNA follows: TGTGCCAGCAGTTACTCGAGAGGGTTCACGTTAAGGAACACTGAAGCTTTCTTT.